This T cell receptor beta chain is from a study of cytomegalovirus exposure and HLA in healthy donors. Study-wide background: Approximately 80 million unique TCRs from HLA-typed donors were held in an early data release. Study findings and constraints: Available immune exposure information was restricted to CMV serostatus only.

Concerning this clone itself: What it recognizes is unknown.

The primer mix had 60 Vbeta and 13 Jbeta primers. TCRdb's table, derived via immunoSEQ multiplex PCR, lists solely in-frame clones and lacks some. Here the sample spans under 200,000 clones, roughly 80% being singletons. The length of the CDR3 is 13 residues. CDR1 and CDR2 (germline): MGHRA, YSYEKL. V was cut by 0 bases and J by 12 bases, with 11 bases left in between. The receptor was derived from a male donor in good health and CMV-seropositive. The rearrangement uses TRBV4-1 and TRBJ1-4; D call uncertain. Material: PBMCs. The CDR3 DNA reads TGCGCCAGCAGCCAAGATCCCCGCCGGGAACTGTTTTTT. It yields the protein CASSQDPRRELFF.